The 30 T cell receptor beta chains given below trace back to one sample, sequenced in a study of blood T cell repertoires in COVID-19. Assay: immunoSEQ multiplex PCR; the TCRdb copy retains only in-frame clones and omits some. The data show approximately 250,000 clones, 65% to 85% seen once. The source material was peripheral blood. The source is a woman aged 40 to 50 who had recovered from COVID-19.

This chain joins TRBV3-1 (or the pseudogene TRBV3-2) and TRBJ1-1; 11 bases fit TRBD1. In germline, CDR1 is LGHDT, CDR2 YNNKEL (reference sequence). This CDR3 has 17 amino acids. The V gene end was trimmed by 5 bases and the J gene end by 6 bases; junction bases not matched to a gene: 14. The CDR3 sequence is CASSVLSRTGGRAEAFF. The DNA for the CDR3 is TGTGCCAGCAGCGTGCTATCCCGGACAGGGGGCCGAGCTGAAGCTTTCTTT.

The rearrangement joins TRBV11-1 to TRBJ1-2; a possible D gene is TRBD1 (6 bases). The CDR3 has 15 residues. Germline lookup yields CDR1 SGHAT and CDR2 FQDESV (reference sequence). Trimming cost V 4 bases and J 0 bases, with 12 bases left between them. The CDR3 here is CASSSGTLTNYGYTF. The CDR3 DNA reads TGTGCCAGCAGCTCCGGGACACTTACTAACTATGGCTACACCTTC. Combining the CDR3 with reference TRBV11-1 and TRBJ1-2 gives the whole variable domain EAEVAQSPRYKITEKSQAVAFWCDPISGHATLYWYRQILGQGPELLVQFQDESVVDDSQLPKDRFSAERLKGVDSTLKIQPAELGDSAMYLCASSSGTLTNYGYTFGSGTRLTVV.

The chain links TRBV29-1 to TRBJ2-1; D perhaps matches TRBD1 (6 bases). The CDR3 sequence is 14 residues long. Germline CDR1 SQVTM, CDR2 ANQGSEA. Trimming removed 3 bases at V and 3 bases at J, with 12 bases between. CDR3 protein: CSVDRDNFYNEQFF. Here the CDR3 DNA reads TGCAGCGTTGATCGGGACAATTTCTACAATGAGCAGTTCTTC.

V and J are TRBV18 and TRBJ2-5; D is perhaps TRBD2 (5 bases). The V end lost 6 bases, the J end lost 1 base, and 9 bases lay between the germline ends. The CDR3 is 13 amino acids. Germline-derived CDR1 and CDR2 are KGHSH and LQKENI. CDR3 in DNA: TGTGCCAGCTCTTCAGCGGTCCAAGAGACCCAGTACTTC. Amino acids: CASSSAVQETQYF.

Here the CDR3 reads CASSPTQVASLNSETQYF. CDR3 nucleotides: TGTGCCAGCTCACCAACGCAGGTAGCTAGCTTGAATTCAGAGACCCAGTACTTC. V gene TRBV18 combines with J gene TRBJ2-5; tentatively, D is TRBD2 (5 bases). Trimming removed 2 bases at V and 4 bases at J, with 23 bases between. The CDR3 length is 18 residues. Per the germline V gene, CDR1 is KGHSH and CDR2 is LQKENI.

The chain employs TRBV5-6 and TRBJ2-7; 7 bases are shared with TRBD2. The CDR3 consists of 15 residues. J was trimmed by 6 bases and V by 4 bases; bases with no gene match: 13. Germline-derived CDR1 and CDR2 are SGHDT and YYEEEE. The CDR3 protein is CASSREETPVAEQYF. The CDR3 DNA follows: TGTGCCAGCAGCCGGGAGGAGACACCAGTCGCCGAGCAGTACTTC.

This rearrangement joins TRBV7-3 to TRBJ2-2; TRBD2 agrees at 8 bases. The CDR3 has 15 residues. The J segment lost 0 bases and the V segment lost 6 bases, leaving 3 bases of the junction unmatched. Germline lookup yields CDR1 SGHTA and CDR2 FQGTGA. The CDR3 region is CASSPGGANTGELFF. In nucleotides, the CDR3 is TGTGCCAGCAGTCCCGGGGGGGCGAACACCGGGGAGCTGTTTTTT. The whole variable domain, remainder taken from reference TRBV7-3 and TRBJ2-2, is GAGVSQTPSNKVTEKGKYVELRCDPISGHTALYWYRQSLGQGPEFLIYFQGTGAADDSGLPNDRFFAVRPEGSVSTLKIQRTERGDSAVYLCASSPGGANTGELFFGEGSRLTVL.

The rearrangement uses TRBV7-6 and TRBJ1-3; unclear D gene. Germline CDR1 reads SGHVS; CDR2 reads FNYEAQ. CDR3 length: 16 residues. Deletions cut 4 bases from V and 0 bases from J, with 13 bases between. CDR3 sequence (DNA): TGTGCCAGCAGCTCAAGACTGAAAAGCTCTGGAAACACCATATATTTT. This encodes CASSSRLKSSGNTIYF.

This chain uses TRBV13 with TRBJ1-3; 9 nucleotides match TRBD1. CDR3 length: 15 amino acids. From germline, CDR1 is PRHDT and CDR2 FYEKMQ (reference sequence). The V segment lost 3 bases and the J segment 4 bases; nucleotides outside the gene matches: 4. In nucleotides, the CDR3 is TGTGCCAGCAGCTTGGGGGACAGGGAGGGAAACACCATATATTTT. This sequence encodes CASSLGDREGNTIYF.

V usage is TRBV5-1 and J usage is TRBJ1-2; D gene ambiguous. Germline CDR1 is SGHRS and CDR2 is YFSETQ. The CDR3 has 13 amino acids. The ends were cut back, 4 bases at V and 4 bases at J, with 11 bases in the middle. The CDR3 region is CASSEQVSYGYTF. CDR3 nucleotides: TGCGCCAGCAGCGAGCAGGTTTCCTATGGCTACACCTTC.

J is TRBJ1-6 and V is TRBV19; no clear D. V was pared by 3 bases and J by 13 bases, with 25 bases between. CDR3 length: 17 amino acids. Germline CDR1 reads LNHDA; CDR2 reads SQIVND (reference sequence). The CDR3 DNA reads as TGTGCCAGTAGTATCCGGCCTGAGGGAGGGCTGGCTTCTCCCCTCCACTTT. Translating gives CASSIRPEGGLASPLHF.

CDR3: CASSPPDSRRGNTIYF. The CDR3 bases are TGTGCCAGCTCACCACCGGACAGTCGAAGAGGAAACACCATATATTTT. The V and J genes are TRBV18 and TRBJ1-3, with D perhaps matching TRBD1 (6 bases). From germline, CDR1 is KGHSH and CDR2 LQKENI. V lost 0 bases to trimming and J lost 4 bases, with 13 bases between them. The CDR3 covers 16 residues.

The chain joins TRBV5-1 to TRBJ2-7; 9 bases are a match to TRBD1. V dropped 4 bases and J dropped 5; count of bases not matched to a gene: 7. Germline assignment: CDR1 SGHRS and CDR2 YFSETQ. CDR3 length: 14 residues. CDR3 sequence: CASSPGTGNHEQYF. CDR3 DNA: TGCGCCAGCAGCCCCGGGACAGGGAACCACGAGCAGTACTTC.

The chain combines TRBV6-4 with TRBJ1-1, with no clear D. Trimming took off 4 bases at V and 4 bases at J, with 10 bases between the two ends. Germline CDR1 reads MRHNA; CDR2 reads SNTAGT. The CDR3 length is 13 residues. CDR3 DNA sequence: TGTGCCAGCAGTGGATCCGGTAGCACTGAAGCTTTCTTT. This sequence encodes CASSGSGSTEAFF.

This clone has only a few counts. The V call is TRBV5-3, the J call TRBJ1-1; D may be TRBD1 (6 bases). TRBV5-3 is an ORF for which the function is uncertain. V gave up 2 bases and J gave up 5 bases, with 22 bases separating them. The length of the CDR3 is 17 residues. The CDR3 spells CARSFPVTGCQETEAFF. In DNA form, the CDR3 reads TGTGCCAGAAGCTTTCCGGTAACAGGGTGCCAGGAGACTGAAGCTTTCTTT.

The gene calls are TRBV28 and TRBJ2-3; TRBD1 matches at 8 bases. Trimming removed 5 bases from V and 2 bases from J; junction bases left unmatched: 9. Germline V gene sequence: CDR1 MDHEN, CDR2 SYDVKM. CDR3 length: 16 amino acids. In DNA, the CDR3 is TGTGCCAGCAGTCCCCCGGACAGGGCTCCCACAGATACGCAGTATTTT. This sequence encodes CASSPPDRAPTDTQYF.

This chain joins TRBV28 and TRBJ2-4; 7 bases align to TRBD2. Germline V lookup: CDR1 MDHEN, CDR2 SYDVKM. The CDR3 runs 17 residues. The V segment lost 5 bases and the J segment 0 bases; nucleotides outside the gene matches: 10. The CDR3 region is CASSPYGEGLAKNIQYF. DNA of the CDR3: TGTGCCAGCAGTCCGTACGGGGAGGGTCTAGCCAAAAACATTCAGTACTTC.

The V call is TRBV7-9, the J call TRBJ1-5; D uncertain. Germline V gene sequence: CDR1 SEHNR, CDR2 FQNEAQ (reference sequence). V was pared by 4 bases and J by 5 bases, with 12 bases between. CDR3 length: 14 amino acids. The CDR3, as DNA: TGTGCCAGCAGCTCGCACTTTACCTATCAGCCCCAGCATTTT. Translation: CASSSHFTYQPQHF.

V is TRBV5-1 and J is TRBJ1-2; 7 bases align to TRBD1. The CDR3 has 14 amino acids. Per the germline V gene, CDR1 is SGHRS and CDR2 is YFSETQ. The V segment lost 4 bases and the J segment 2 bases; nucleotides outside the gene matches: 5. CDR3 loop: CASSPTGINYGYTF. CDR3 in DNA: TGCGCCAGCAGCCCGACAGGGATAAACTATGGCTACACCTTC.

The J gene is TRBJ1-2, the V gene TRBV7-2; TRBD1 matches 12 bases. CDR1 is SGHTA and CDR2 is FQGNSA in the germline V gene. V gave up 5 bases and J gave up 8 bases; unmatched junction bases: 6. The length of the CDR3 is 14 residues. The CDR3 region is CASSPGTGGAGYTF. The DNA for the CDR3 is TGTGCCAGCAGCCCAGGGACAGGGGGCGCCGGCTACACCTTC.

V is TRBV7-9 and J is TRBJ2-7, with D tentatively TRBD1 (6 bases). The germline V gene has CDR1 SEHNR and CDR2 FQNEAQ (reference sequence). CDR3 length equals 14 residues. V gave up 5 bases and J gave up 6 bases, with 17 bases separating them. CDR3 in DNA: TGTGCCAGCAGCCCGACAGGAGCTCCTACCGAGCAGTACTTC. It yields the protein CASSPTGAPTEQYF.

This chain connects TRBV11-3 to TRBJ2-7; 7 bases match TRBD2. Looked up from germline, CDR1 is SGHNT and CDR2 is YENEEA. The CDR3 runs to 14 residues. Trimming at V came to 1 base and at J to 2 bases, leaving 2 bases not matched to a gene. CDR3 amino acids: CASSLGEGPYEQYF. For the CDR3, the DNA is TGTGCCAGCAGCTTAGGGGAGGGTCCCTACGAGCAGTACTTC.

The sample holds one count of this clone. The chain employs TRBV6-5 and TRBJ1-1; D gene ambiguous. The V gene's germline CDR1 is MNHEY and CDR2 SVGAGI. Trimming cost V 3 bases and J 5 bases, with 13 bases left between them. This CDR3 contains 14 residues. The chain's CDR3 is CASSYWGEGTEAFF. In nucleotides, the CDR3 is TGTGCCAGCAGTTATTGGGGAGAGGGTACTGAAGCTTTCTTT.

V and J are TRBV2 and TRBJ2-2; D possibly corresponds to TRBD1 (5 bases). V was clipped by 4 bases and J by 5 bases, with 20 bases between them. Germline-derived CDR1 and CDR2 are SNHLY and FYNNEI. The CDR3 has 17 residues. CDR3 DNA sequence: TGTGCCAGCAGTGTTCGACAAGGGGCTTTAGGTACCGGGGAGCTGTTTTTT. This sequence encodes CASSVRQGALGTGELFF.

The chain combines TRBV6-5 with TRBJ1-2; 9 nucleotides line up with TRBD1. Trimming took 9 bases from V and 3 from J; bases not matched to a gene: 8. This CDR3 is 14 amino acids long. CDR1 is MNHEY and CDR2 is SVGAGI in the germline V gene. CDR3 in amino acids: CASMTGGSDYGYTF. The CDR3, as DNA: TGTGCCAGTATGACAGGGGGAAGCGACTATGGCTACACCTTC.

This chain joins TRBV5-1 and TRBJ2-2, with TRBD2 as a possible D gene (5 bases). This CDR3 spans 13 amino acids. The ends were cut back, 4 bases at V and 3 bases at J, with 7 bases in the middle. Germline CDR1 and CDR2: SGHRS and YFSETQ. This CDR3 reads CASSGADTGELFF. The DNA of the CDR3 is TGCGCCAGCAGCGGAGCGGACACCGGGGAGCTGTTTTTT.

As regards this clone: One end of the junction fails to match germline, which may point to a read error. The V gene is TRBV9, the J gene TRBJ2-1, with 9 bases identical to TRBD2. The CDR3 spans 15 residues. Germline V gives CDR1 SGDLS, CDR2 YYNGEE. The CDR3 spells CASSVSGGSYNEQFF. As DNA, the CDR3 is TGTGCCAGTAGCGTTAGCGGGGGCTCCTACAATGAGCAGTTCTTC.

The chain links TRBV5-5 to TRBJ1-5, with 7 nucleotides matching TRBD1. Germline CDR1 SGHKS, CDR2 YYEKEE (reference sequence). The CDR3 loop spans 15 amino acids. The V segment lost 3 bases and the J segment 0 bases; nucleotides outside the gene matches: 3. CDR3 sequence (DNA): TGTGCCAGCAGCTACGGACAGGTTAGCAATCAGCCCCAGCATTTT. Translating it yields CASSYGQVSNQPQHF.

This CDR3 is CASSSKGTGGVGPQHF. The CDR3 DNA follows: TGTGCCAGTAGTTCAAAAGGGACAGGGGGCGTCGGGCCCCAGCATTTT. J is TRBJ1-5 and V is TRBV19; 12 nucleotides agree with TRBD1. There are 16 residues in the CDR3. Trimming at V came to 5 bases and at J to 9 bases, leaving 11 bases not matched to a gene. The germline gives CDR1 LNHDA, CDR2 SQIVND (reference sequence).

This clone was picked up a small number of times. The chain uses TRBV2 and TRBJ1-5; a possible D gene is TRBD1 (5 bases). This CDR3 has 15 residues. CDR1 SNHLY and CDR2 FYNNEI come from the germline V gene. The V end was cut by 2 bases, the J end by 1 base, with 9 bases between. CDR3 region: CASSEPGNSNQPQHF. The CDR3 region has the DNA TGTGCCAGCAGTGAACCAGGGAACAGCAATCAGCCCCAGCATTTT.